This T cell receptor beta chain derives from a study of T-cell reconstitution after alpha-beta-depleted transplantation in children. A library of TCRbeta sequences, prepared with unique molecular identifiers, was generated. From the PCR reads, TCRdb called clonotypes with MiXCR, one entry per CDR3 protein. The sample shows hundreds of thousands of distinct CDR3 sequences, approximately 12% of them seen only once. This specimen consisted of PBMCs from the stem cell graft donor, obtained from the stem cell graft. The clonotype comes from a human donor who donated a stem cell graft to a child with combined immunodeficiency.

The CDR3 reads CSTPTGTAFYEQYF. Written as DNA, the CDR3 is TGCAGTACACCGACCGGGACAGCTTTCTACGAGCAGTACTTC. This chain joins TRBV20-1 and TRBJ2-7, with 7 positions matching TRBD1. This CDR3 contains 14 residues. Germline lookup yields CDR1 DFQATT and CDR2 SNEGSKA (reference sequence). V was clipped by 8 bases and J by 3 bases; unmatched bases: 13.